This T cell receptor (beta chain) stems from a study of Ad26.COV2.S vaccination and SARS-CoV-2 variants. Using immunoSEQ multiplex PCR, the repertoire was profiled, and TCRdb retains in-frame clones only, with some absent. The table lists approximately 420,000 clones, 85% to 90% of them singletons, with 3.6% in the top ten. The treatment denotes: around 19 received Ad26.COV2.S at low or high dose, single or two shots; about five received placebo; per-sample allocation not given. Samples came from day 63 after the first vaccine or placebo injection. CDR3 length equals 14 residues. The V end was cut by 1 base, the J end by 2 bases, with 9 bases between. Germline CDR1 reads LNHDA; CDR2 reads SQIVND (reference sequence).

The chain carries TRBV19 and TRBJ2-7; TRBD1 or TRBD2 may be the D gene (5 bases each). The TCR originated in a person aged 18-65 years who received the Ad26.COV2.S COVID-19 vaccine or a placebo. Material: peripheral blood, obtained in a trial of Ad26.COV2.S vaccine versus placebo. Here the CDR3 reads CASSIGDGAYEQYF. DNA of the CDR3: TGTGCCAGTAGTATAGGGGACGGTGCCTACGAGCAGTACTTC.